This T cell receptor beta chain was observed in a study of blood T cells in healthy people across ages. As for this clonotype: Its target is not known. Mismatch with germline at one junction end may stem from a read error.

A sample-barcoded 5' primer and a J-beta primer mix were used in a second PCR of roughly 6 to 11 cycles. Each cDNA molecule, via a template-switch adaptor with 12 random nucleotides, was tagged. Every sample produced at least 3 million CDR3-containing paired-end reads. Using its own MiXCR run on the 5' RACE reads, TCRdb lists one record per CDR3 protein. Of some 890,000 distinct CDR3 sequences in the sample, almost 30% are singletons; the top ten hold roughly a tenth. Study conclusions and caveats: Estimated diversity that came from one million T cells was considered an underestimate.

In addition, the sample was reused for a study of T cells of mothers and their children.

The sequence came from a woman in her 40s in good health. Material for sequencing was blood.

Written as DNA, the CDR3 is TGCGGTGCCGCCCTAGCGGGGGATCAGAGGGAGACCCAGTACTTC. Encoded protein: CGAALAGDQRETQYF. The chain carries TRBV20-1 and TRBJ2-5; 10 bases are a match to TRBD2. The CDR3 consists of 15 residues. Germline lookup yields CDR1 DFQATT and CDR2 SNEGSKA (reference sequence).